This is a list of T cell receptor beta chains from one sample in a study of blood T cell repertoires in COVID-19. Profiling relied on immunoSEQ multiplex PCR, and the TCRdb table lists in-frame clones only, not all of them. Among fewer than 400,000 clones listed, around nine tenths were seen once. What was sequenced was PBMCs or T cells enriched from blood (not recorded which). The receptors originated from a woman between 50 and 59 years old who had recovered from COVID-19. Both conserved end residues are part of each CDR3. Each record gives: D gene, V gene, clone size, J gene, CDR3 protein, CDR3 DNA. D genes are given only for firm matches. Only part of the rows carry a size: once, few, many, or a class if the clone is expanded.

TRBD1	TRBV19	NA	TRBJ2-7	CASSIGQASYEQYF	TGTGCCAGTAGCATAGGACAGGCGTCCTACGAGCAGTACTTC
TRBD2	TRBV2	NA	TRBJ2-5	CASSEFGLAGGQETQYF	TGTGCCAGCAGTGAATTCGGACTAGCGGGGGGCCAAGAGACCCAGTACTTC
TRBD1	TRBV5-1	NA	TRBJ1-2	CASSRGTGENYGYTF	TGCGCCAGCAGCCGCGGGACAGGGGAAAACTATGGCTACACCTTC
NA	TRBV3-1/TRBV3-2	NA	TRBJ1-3	CASRDRNSGNTIYF	TGTGCCAGCAGAGACAGGAACTCTGGAAACACCATATATTTT
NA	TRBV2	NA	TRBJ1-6	CASSLEQGSYNSPLHF	TGTGCCAGCAGTCTTGAACAGGGCTCCTATAATTCACCCCTCCACTTT
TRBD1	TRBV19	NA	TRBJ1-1	CASSNSLIGQGLREAFF	TGTGCCAGTAGTAACAGCCTAATAGGACAGGGGCTTCGGGAAGCTTTCTTT
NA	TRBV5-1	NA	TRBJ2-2	CASATGQNTGELFF	TGCGCCAGCGCCACGGGACAAAACACCGGGGAGCTGTTTTTT
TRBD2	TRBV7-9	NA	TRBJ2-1	CASSSSGIGGIYNEQFF	TGTGCCAGCAGCTCCAGCGGGATTGGGGGGATATACAATGAGCAGTTCTTC
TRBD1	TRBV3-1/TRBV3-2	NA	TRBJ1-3	CASSQRTGSGNTIYF	TGTGCCAGCAGCCAACGGACAGGGAGTGGAAACACCATATATTTT
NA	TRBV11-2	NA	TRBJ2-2	CASRLAGELFF	TGTGCCAGCAGACTAGCCGGGGAGCTGTTTTTT
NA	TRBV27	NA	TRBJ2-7	CASSFLGGYEQYF	TGTGCCAGCAGTTTTCTGGGGGGCTACGAGCAGTACTTC
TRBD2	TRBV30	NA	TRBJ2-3	CAWSGLAGGPGGTQYF	TGTGCCTGGAGTGGGCTAGCGGGGGGGCCCGGCGGTACGCAGTATTTT
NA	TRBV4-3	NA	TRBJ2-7	CASSQGQRDEQYF	TGCGCCAGCAGCCAAGGTCAGCGTGACGAGCAGTACTTC
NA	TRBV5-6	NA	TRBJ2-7	CASSPTARDPYEQYF	TGTGCCAGCAGTCCAACCGCCCGGGATCCCTACGAGCAGTACTTC
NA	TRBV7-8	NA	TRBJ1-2	CASSSPPDTANYGYTF	TGTGCCAGCAGCTCCCCCCCCGACACAGCTAACTATGGCTACACCTTC
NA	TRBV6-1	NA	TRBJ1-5	CASSEVRTASPQHF	TGTGCCAGCAGTGAAGTAAGGACAGCCTCGCCCCAGCATTTT
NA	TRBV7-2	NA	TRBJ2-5	CASSPGTRLGTQYF	TGTGCCAGCAGCCCCGGGACTCGCCTCGGGACCCAGTACTTC
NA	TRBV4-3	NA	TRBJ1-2	CASSQGLMTGRGYTF	TGCGCCAGCAGCCAAGGCCTGATGACAGGTCGGGGCTACACCTTC
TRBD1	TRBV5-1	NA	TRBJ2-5	CASSSRQGYRQETQYF	TGCGCCAGCAGCAGTAGACAGGGGTATAGGCAAGAGACCCAGTACTTC
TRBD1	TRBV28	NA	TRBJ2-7	CASSLGTGASYEQYF	TGTGCCAGCAGTTTAGGGACAGGGGCTTCCTACGAGCAGTACTTC
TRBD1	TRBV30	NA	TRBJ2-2	CAWSAPDRGHTGELFF	TGTGCCTGGAGTGCCCCCGACAGGGGCCACACCGGGGAGCTGTTTTTT
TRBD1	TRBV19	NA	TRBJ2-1	CASNPTGGHYNEQFF	TGTGCCAGTAACCCCACAGGGGGCCACTACAATGAGCAGTTCTTC
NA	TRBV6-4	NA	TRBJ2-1	CASSDSYGNNEQFF	TGTGCCAGCAGTGACTCGTACGGTAACAATGAGCAGTTCTTC
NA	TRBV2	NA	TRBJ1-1	CASSEFGKAFF	TGTGCCAGCAGTGAATTCGGGAAAGCTTTCTTT
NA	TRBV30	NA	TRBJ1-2	CAWGGGPQGYTF	TGTGCCTGGGGGGGCGGGCCACAAGGCTACACCTTC
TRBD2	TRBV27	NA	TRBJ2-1	CASSLSNRDYYNEQFF	TGTGCCAGCAGTTTATCGAACCGGGACTACTACAATGAGCAGTTCTTC
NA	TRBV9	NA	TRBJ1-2	CASSVVTGSYGYTF	TGTGCCAGCAGCGTAGTCACAGGTTCTTATGGCTACACCTTC
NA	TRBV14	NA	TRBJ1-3	CASSQDRLSRYSGNTIYF	TGTGCCAGCAGCCAAGATCGCTTAAGCAGGTACTCTGGAAACACCATATATTTT
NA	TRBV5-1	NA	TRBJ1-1	CASSLGQGRNTEAFF	TGCGCCAGCAGCTTGGGGCAGGGTCGGAACACTGAAGCTTTCTTT
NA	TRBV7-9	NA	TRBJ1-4	CASSPPGVGEKLFF	TGTGCCAGCAGCCCCCCAGGGGTAGGGGAAAAACTGTTTTTT
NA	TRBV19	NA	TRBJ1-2	CASSSLPGQGVLNGYTF	TGTGCCAGTAGTAGCCTACCAGGGCAGGGTGTTTTAAATGGCTACACCTTC
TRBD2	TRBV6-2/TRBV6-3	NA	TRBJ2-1	CASSFVAGGAQFF	TGTGCCAGCAGTTTTGTAGCGGGGGGGGCCCAGTTCTTC
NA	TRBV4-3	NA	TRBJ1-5	CASSQGAGVRGQPQHF	TGCGCCAGCAGCCAAGGGGCGGGGGTGAGGGGACAGCCCCAGCATTTT
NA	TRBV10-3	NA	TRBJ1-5	CAISEYRNNQPQHF	TGTGCCATCAGTGAGTACAGGAATAATCAGCCCCAGCATTTT
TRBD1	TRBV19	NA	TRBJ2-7	CASSIKDRDYEQYF	TGTGCCAGTAGTATTAAAGACAGGGACTACGAGCAGTACTTC
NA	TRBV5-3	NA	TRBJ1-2	CARSLGRGICGYTF	TGTGCCAGAAGCTTGGGCCGAGGGATATGCGGCTACACCTTC
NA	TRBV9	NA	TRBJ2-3	CASSTLEDTQYF	TGTGCCAGCAGCACCCTAGAGGATACGCAGTATTTT
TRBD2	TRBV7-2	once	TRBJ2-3	CASSLAGLAGIDTQYF	TGTGCCAGCAGCTTAGCCGGGCTAGCGGGTATAGATACGCAGTATTTT
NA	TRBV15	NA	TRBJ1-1	CATSRDLVNTEAFF	TGTGCCACCAGCAGAGATCTCGTGAACACTGAAGCTTTCTTT
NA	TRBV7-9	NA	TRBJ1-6	CASSLQGGVNSPLHF	TGTGCCAGCAGCTTACAGGGAGGGGTGAATTCACCCCTCCACTTT